This T cell receptor (beta chain) was captured by sequencing in a study of T cells in Graves' hyperthyroidism and ophthalmopathy. This clonotype was picked up many times. Authors of the study amplified TCR beta CDR3 regions from RNA transcripts. A first-round RT-PCR of the TCR CDR3 used the HTBI primer set. TCRdb reprocessed the multiplex PCR reads with MiXCR, giving one entry per CDR3 protein. The sample records hundreds of thousands of distinct CDR3 sequences, approximately 16% being singletons. The CDR3 covers 15 residues. Germline CDR1 is LGHDT and CDR2 is YNNKEL (reference sequence). V lost 3 bases, J lost 5 bases, and 9 bases stayed unmatched.

Sequencing was done on a sample of blood. This receptor was obtained from a woman aged 40 to 50 with Graves' ophthalmopathy. The chain links TRBV3-1 to TRBJ1-1; 7 nucleotides agree with TRBD1. The CDR3 sequence: CASSHDRAIGTEAFF. The CDR3 coding sequence is TGTGCCAGCAGCCACGACAGGGCAATCGGGACTGAAGCTTTCTTT.